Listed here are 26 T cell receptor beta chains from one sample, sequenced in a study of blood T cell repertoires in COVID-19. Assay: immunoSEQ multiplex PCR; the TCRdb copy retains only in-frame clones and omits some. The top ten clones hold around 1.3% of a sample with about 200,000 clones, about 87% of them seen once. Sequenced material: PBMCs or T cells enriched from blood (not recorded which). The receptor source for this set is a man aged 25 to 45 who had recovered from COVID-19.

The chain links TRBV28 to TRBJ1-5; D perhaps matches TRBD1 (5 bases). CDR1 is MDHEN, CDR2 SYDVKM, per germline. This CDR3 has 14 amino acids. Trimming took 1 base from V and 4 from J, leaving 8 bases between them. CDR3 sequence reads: CASSLSDTNQPQHF. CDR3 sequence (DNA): TGTGCCAGCAGTTTATCGGACACGAATCAGCCCCAGCATTTT.

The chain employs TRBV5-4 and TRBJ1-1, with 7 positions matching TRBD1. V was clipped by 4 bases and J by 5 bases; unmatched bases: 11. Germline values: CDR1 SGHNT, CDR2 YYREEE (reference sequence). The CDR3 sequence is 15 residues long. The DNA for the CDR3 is TGTGCCAGCAGCCTGGCAAGACAGGGTCGAACTGAAGCTTTCTTT. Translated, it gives CASSLARQGRTEAFF.

CDR3 sequence reads: CASSLVPGGHGYTF. For the CDR3, the DNA is TGTGCCAGCAGTCTAGTCCCAGGGGGACATGGCTACACCTTC. The rearrangement joins TRBV6-2 or TRBV6-3 to TRBJ1-2, with 7 bases that match TRBD1. V lost 5 bases to trimming and J lost 6 bases; unmatched junction nucleotides: 9. Germline V CDR1 and CDR2: MNHEY, SVGEGT. The CDR3 totals 14 residues.

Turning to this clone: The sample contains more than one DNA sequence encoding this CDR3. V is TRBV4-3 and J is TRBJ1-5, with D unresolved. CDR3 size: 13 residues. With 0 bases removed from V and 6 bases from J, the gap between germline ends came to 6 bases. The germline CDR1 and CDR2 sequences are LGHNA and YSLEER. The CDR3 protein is CASSQDLSQPQHF. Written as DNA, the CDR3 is TGCGCCAGCAGCCAAGATCTTTCTCAGCCCCAGCATTTT.

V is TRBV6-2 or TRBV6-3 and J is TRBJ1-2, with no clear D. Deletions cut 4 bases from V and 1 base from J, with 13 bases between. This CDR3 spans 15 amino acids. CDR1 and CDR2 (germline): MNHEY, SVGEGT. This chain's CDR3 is CASSWTEPLNYGYTF. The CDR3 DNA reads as TGTGCCAGCAGTTGGACTGAACCCCTTAACTATGGCTACACCTTC.

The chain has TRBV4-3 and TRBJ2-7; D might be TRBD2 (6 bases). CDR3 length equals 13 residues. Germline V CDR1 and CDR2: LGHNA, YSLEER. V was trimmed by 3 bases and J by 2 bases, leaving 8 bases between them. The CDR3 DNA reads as TGCGCCAGCAGCCACGGGGGTCCCTACGAGCAGTACTTC. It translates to CASSHGGPYEQYF.

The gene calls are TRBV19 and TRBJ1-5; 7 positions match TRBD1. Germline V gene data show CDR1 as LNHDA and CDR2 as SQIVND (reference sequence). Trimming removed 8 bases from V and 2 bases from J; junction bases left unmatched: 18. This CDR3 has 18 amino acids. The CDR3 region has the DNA TGTGCCAGTGACTCGGGGCCGGGACAGAGGGGTGGCAATCAGCCCCAGCATTTT. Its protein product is CASDSGPGQRGGNQPQHF.

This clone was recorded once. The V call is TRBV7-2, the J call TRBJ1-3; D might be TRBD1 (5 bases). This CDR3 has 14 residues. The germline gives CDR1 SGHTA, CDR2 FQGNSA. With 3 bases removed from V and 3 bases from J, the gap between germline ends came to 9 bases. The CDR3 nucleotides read TGTGCCAGCAGCTTGCAGGGTTTTGGAAACACCATATATTTT. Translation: CASSLQGFGNTIYF.

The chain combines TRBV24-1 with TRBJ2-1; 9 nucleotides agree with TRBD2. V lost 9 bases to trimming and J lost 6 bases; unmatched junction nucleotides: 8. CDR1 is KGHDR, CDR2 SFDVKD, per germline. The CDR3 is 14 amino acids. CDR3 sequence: CATSFAGGFNEQFF. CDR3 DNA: TGTGCCACCTCTTTTGCGGGGGGGTTCAATGAGCAGTTCTTC.

As DNA, the CDR3 is TGTGCCAGCAGTCATCTAGCACCCAATCAGCCCCAGCATTTT. Translated: CASSHLAPNQPQHF. The chain employs TRBV2 and TRBJ1-5; D call uncertain. V lost 5 bases and J 3 bases, leaving 11 bases between the germline ends. The CDR3 has 14 amino acids. Germline V CDR1 and CDR2: SNHLY, FYNNEI.

The CDR3, as DNA: TGTGCCAGCAGCTTAGATCGAGGGGGGGCCTACAATGAGCAGTTCTTC. As protein: CASSLDRGGAYNEQFF. This chain connects TRBV7-6 to TRBJ2-1; D perhaps matches TRBD2 (7 bases). The ends were cut back, 1 base at V and 2 bases at J, with 12 bases in the middle. The CDR3 is made up of 16 amino acids. From germline, CDR1 is SGHVS and CDR2 FNYEAQ.

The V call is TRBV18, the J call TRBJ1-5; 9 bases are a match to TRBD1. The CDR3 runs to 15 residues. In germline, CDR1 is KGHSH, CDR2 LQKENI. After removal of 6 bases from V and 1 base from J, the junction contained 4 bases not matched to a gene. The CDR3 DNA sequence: TGTGCCAGCTCTTTGGGACAGGGAAGCAATCAGCCCCAGCATTTT. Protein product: CASSLGQGSNQPQHF.

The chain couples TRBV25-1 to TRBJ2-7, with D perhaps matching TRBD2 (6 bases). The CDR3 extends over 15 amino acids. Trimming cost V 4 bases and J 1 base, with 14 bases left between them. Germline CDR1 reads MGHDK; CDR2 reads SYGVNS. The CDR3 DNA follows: TGTGCCAGCAGTGCGTCCGGGGGATCTTCCTACGAGCAGTACTTC. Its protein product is CASSASGGSSYEQYF.

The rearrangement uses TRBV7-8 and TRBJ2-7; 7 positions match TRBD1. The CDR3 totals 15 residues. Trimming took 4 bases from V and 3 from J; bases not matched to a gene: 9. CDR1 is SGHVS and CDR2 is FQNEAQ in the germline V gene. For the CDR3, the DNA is TGTGCCAGCAGCTCCCCACCCGGGACAGACTACGAGCAGTACTTC. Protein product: CASSSPPGTDYEQYF.

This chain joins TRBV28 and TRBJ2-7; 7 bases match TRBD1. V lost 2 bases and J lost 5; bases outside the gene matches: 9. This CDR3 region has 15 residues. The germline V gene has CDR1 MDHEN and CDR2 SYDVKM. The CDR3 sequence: CASSLTFRTGNEQYF. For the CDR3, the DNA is TGTGCCAGCAGTTTAACCTTCCGGACAGGAAACGAGCAGTACTTC.

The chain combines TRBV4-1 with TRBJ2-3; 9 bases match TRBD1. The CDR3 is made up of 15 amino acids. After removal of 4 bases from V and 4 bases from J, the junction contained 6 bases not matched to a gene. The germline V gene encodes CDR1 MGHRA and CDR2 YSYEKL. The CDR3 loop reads CASSPRDRAADTQYF. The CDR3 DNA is TGCGCCAGCAGCCCCCGGGACAGGGCGGCAGATACGCAGTATTTT.

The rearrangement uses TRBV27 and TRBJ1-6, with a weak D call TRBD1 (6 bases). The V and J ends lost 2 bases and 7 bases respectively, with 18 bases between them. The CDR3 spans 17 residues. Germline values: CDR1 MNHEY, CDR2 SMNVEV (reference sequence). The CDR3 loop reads CASSLVSGLQGNSPLHF. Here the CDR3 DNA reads TGTGCCAGCAGTTTAGTCTCCGGGCTCCAGGGGAATTCACCCCTCCACTTT.

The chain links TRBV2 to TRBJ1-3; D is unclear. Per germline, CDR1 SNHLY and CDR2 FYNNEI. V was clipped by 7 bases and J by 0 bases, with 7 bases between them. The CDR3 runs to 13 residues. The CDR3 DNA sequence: TGTGCCAGCAAGGCGGACTCTGGAAACACCATATATTTT. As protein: CASKADSGNTIYF.

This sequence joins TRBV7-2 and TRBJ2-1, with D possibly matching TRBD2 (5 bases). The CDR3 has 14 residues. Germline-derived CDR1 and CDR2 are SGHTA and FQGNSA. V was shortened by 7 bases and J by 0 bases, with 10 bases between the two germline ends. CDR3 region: CASTQADSYNEQFF. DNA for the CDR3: TGTGCCAGCACCCAAGCGGACTCCTACAATGAGCAGTTCTTC.

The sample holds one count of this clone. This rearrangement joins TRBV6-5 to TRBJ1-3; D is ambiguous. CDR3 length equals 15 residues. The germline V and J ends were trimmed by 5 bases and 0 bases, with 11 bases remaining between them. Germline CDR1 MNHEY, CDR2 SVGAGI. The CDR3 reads CASSPQMVSGNTIYF. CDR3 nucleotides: TGTGCCAGCAGTCCTCAGATGGTCTCTGGAAACACCATATATTTT.

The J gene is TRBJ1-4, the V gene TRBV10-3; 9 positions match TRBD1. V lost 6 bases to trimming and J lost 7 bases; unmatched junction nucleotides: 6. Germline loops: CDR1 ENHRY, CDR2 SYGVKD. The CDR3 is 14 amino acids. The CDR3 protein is CAIRGTGIGEKLFF. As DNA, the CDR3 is TGTGCCATCAGGGGGACAGGGATAGGTGAAAAACTGTTTTTT.

CDR3 DNA sequence: TGTGCCAGCAGTTCCAAACGCGGGGAGCACGAGCAGTACTTC. This translates into CASSSKRGEHEQYF. The rearrangement uses TRBV6-5 and TRBJ2-7, with D tentatively TRBD2 (6 bases). Germline V gives CDR1 MNHEY, CDR2 SVGAGI. The CDR3 extends over 14 amino acids. V gave up 4 bases and J gave up 5 bases, with 15 bases separating them.

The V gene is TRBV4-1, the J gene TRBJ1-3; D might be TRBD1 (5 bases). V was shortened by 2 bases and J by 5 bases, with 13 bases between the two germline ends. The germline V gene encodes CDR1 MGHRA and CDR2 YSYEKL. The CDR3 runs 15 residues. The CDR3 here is CASSQRAGRRNTIYF. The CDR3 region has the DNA TGCGCCAGCAGCCAAAGGGCGGGACGCCGAAACACCATATATTTT.

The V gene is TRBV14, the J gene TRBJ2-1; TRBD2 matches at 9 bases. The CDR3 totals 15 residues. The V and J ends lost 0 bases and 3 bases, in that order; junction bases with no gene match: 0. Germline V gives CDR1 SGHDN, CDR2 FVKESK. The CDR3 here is CASSQEAGGYNEQFF. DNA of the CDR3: TGTGCCAGCAGCCAAGAAGCGGGGGGCTACAATGAGCAGTTCTTC.

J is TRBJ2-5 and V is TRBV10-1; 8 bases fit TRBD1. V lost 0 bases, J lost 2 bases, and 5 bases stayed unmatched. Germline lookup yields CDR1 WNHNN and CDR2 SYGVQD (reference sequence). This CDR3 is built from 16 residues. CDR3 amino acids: CASSESRGTGQETQYF. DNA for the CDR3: TGCGCCAGCAGTGAGTCGCGAGGGACAGGACAAGAGACCCAGTACTTC.

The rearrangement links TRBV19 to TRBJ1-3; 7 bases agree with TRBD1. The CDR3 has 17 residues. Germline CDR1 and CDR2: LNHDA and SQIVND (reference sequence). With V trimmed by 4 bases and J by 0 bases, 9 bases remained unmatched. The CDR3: CASSTRGQENSGNTIYF. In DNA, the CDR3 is TGTGCCAGTAGTACCCGAGGACAGGAAAACTCTGGAAACACCATATATTTT.